This T cell receptor (beta chain) is drawn from a study of blood T cell repertoires in COVID-19. Study overall: Samples taken during acute and convalescent COVID-19 were collected in the United States, Italy and Spain. T cells, B-cell-depleted T cells, or PBMCs provided the cDNA or gDNA that served as material.

Some clones are missing from TCRdb's copy, which holds only in-frame ones; the method was immunoSEQ multiplex PCR. Of around 76,000 clones listed, around 80% are singletons. The V end lost 1 base, the J end lost 5 bases, and 4 bases lay between the germline ends. The germline V gene has CDR1 MGHRA and CDR2 YSYEKL. This CDR3 region has 12 residues. Sequencing was carried out using peripheral blood. This chain joins TRBV4-1 and TRBJ2-3; D ambiguous. This sequence was found in a middle-aged man with COVID-19, enrolled during active disease. The chain's CDR3 is CASSQAGDTQYF. The CDR3 region has the DNA TGCGCCAGCAGCCAAGCCGGAGATACGCAGTATTTT.